The 29 T cell receptor beta chains given below trace back to one sample, sequenced in a study of CD8+ T cells in alopecia areata. RNA was extracted and reverse transcribed into cDNA as the sequencing template. TCRdb's table, derived via immunoSEQ multiplex PCR, lists solely in-frame clones and lacks some. This table holds some 190,000 clones, less than 65% found once. Indicated treatment: oral pan-JAK inhibitor, 5-10 mg twice daily. Specimen: CD4+ T cells sorted from blood, collected at week 24, from a patient treated with tofacitinib. These receptors all come from a human donor with alopecia areata.

The chain joins TRBV11-2 to TRBJ1-6; no clear D. There are 13 residues in the CDR3. The V gene's germline CDR1 is SGHAT and CDR2 FQNNGV. Trimming took off 5 bases at V and 9 bases at J, with 11 bases between the two ends. The CDR3 loop is CASSEARTSPLHF. Here the CDR3 DNA reads TGTGCCAGCAGCGAAGCCCGGACTTCACCCCTCCACTTT.

This clone has only a few counts. The chain uses TRBV7-2 and TRBJ2-2; the D is unclear. The germline V and J ends were trimmed by 5 bases and 7 bases, with 8 bases remaining between them. This CDR3 contains 12 residues. CDR1 is SGHTA, CDR2 FQGNSA, per germline. This chain's CDR3 is CASSLSVGELFF. As DNA, the CDR3 is TGTGCCAGCAGCCTCTCTGTCGGGGAGCTGTTTTTT.

This clone was observed a handful of times. The CDR3 DNA reads as TGTGCCAGCAGCTTACTAGCGAACACCGGGGAGCTGTTTTTT. Its protein is CASSLLANTGELFF. The chain carries TRBV11-3 and TRBJ2-2, with no clear D. CDR3 length equals 14 residues. The germline V gene encodes CDR1 SGHNT and CDR2 YENEEA. The V end lost 2 bases, the J end lost 0 bases, and 4 bases lay between the germline ends. Full variable domain (remainder filled in from reference TRBV11-3 and TRBJ2-2): EAGVVQSPRYKIIEKKQPVAFWCNPISGHNTLYWYLQNLGQGPELLIRYENEEAVDDSQLPKDRFSAERLKGVDSTLKIQPAELGDSAVYLCASSLLANTGELFFGEGSRLTVL.

This clone was seen once. This chain connects TRBV9 to TRBJ2-1; 7 positions agree with TRBD2. The trim removed 3 bases at V and 3 bases at J, leaving 6 bases unmatched. Germline assignment: CDR1 SGDLS and CDR2 YYNGEE. This CDR3 spans 15 amino acids. This CDR3 reads CASSASGEYYNEQFF. CDR3 coding DNA: TGTGCCAGCAGCGCCAGCGGGGAGTACTACAATGAGCAGTTCTTC. The full variable domain, completed using reference TRBV9 and TRBJ2-1, is DSGVTQTPKHLITATGQRVTLRCSPRSGDLSVYWYQQSLDQGLQFLIQYYNGEERAKGNILERFSAQQFPDLHSELNLSSLELGDSALYFCASSASGEYYNEQFFGPGTRLTVL.

In this sample, this clone turned up once. The rearrangement links TRBV14 to TRBJ2-7; possible D gene TRBD1, 6 bases. The germline CDR1 and CDR2 sequences are SGHDN and FVKESK. The CDR3 runs 13 residues. With 4 bases removed from V and 2 bases from J, the gap between germline ends came to 9 bases. CDR3 residues: CASSRTVPYEQYF. The CDR3 DNA reads TGTGCCAGCAGCCGGACAGTACCCTACGAGCAGTACTTC.

This clone showed up just a few times. The J gene is TRBJ2-2, the V gene TRBV4-3; D is possibly TRBD1 or TRBD2 (6 bases each). V dropped 5 bases and J dropped 5 bases, with 18 bases sitting between them. Germline assignment: CDR1 LGHNA and CDR2 YSLEER. This CDR3 contains 16 residues. CDR3 nucleotide sequence: TGCGCCAGCAGCTCACGCTCGGGGGCGCTTACCGGGGAGCTGTTTTTT. It is translated as CASSSRSGALTGELFF.

The gene calls are TRBV29-1 and TRBJ2-1; the match to TRBD2 covers 10 bases. The germline V gene has CDR1 SQVTM and CDR2 ANQGSEA. This CDR3 has 19 amino acids. V shed 2 bases, J shed 10 bases, and the junction held 23 bases outside the gene matches. CDR3 nucleotide sequence: TGCAGCGTTGAACGGTTGGGGAGGCTAGCGGGGGCCTCGGATGAGGAGCAGTTCTTC. Translating gives CSVERLGRLAGASDEEQFF.

The rearrangement links TRBV6-1 to TRBJ1-2; tentative D call: TRBD1 (5 bases). CDR3 length equals 13 residues. The germline CDR1 and CDR2 sequences are MNHNS and SASEGT. Trimming took 7 bases from V and 2 from J, leaving 11 bases between them. CDR3 DNA sequence: TGTGCCAGCATGACACCAGGGAACTATGGCTACACCTTC. This codes for CASMTPGNYGYTF.

This clone was counted a few times. The rearrangement links TRBV2 to TRBJ2-3; D uncertain. Germline loops: CDR1 SNHLY, CDR2 FYNNEI. Trimming pared 7 bases from V and 3 bases from J, leaving 11 bases between. The CDR3 totals 13 residues. The CDR3 bases are TGTGCCAGCATCTTGATAGGGACAGATACGCAGTATTTT. As protein: CASILIGTDTQYF.

The V call is TRBV25-1, the J call TRBJ1-1; possibly TRBD1 for D (5 bases). Germline CDR1 MGHDK, CDR2 SYGVNS. The V end lost 6 bases, the J end lost 7 bases, and 18 bases lay between the germline ends. This CDR3 comprises 14 residues. CDR3 sequence (DNA): TGTGCCAGCAGCCGAGATCGGGGCATAGGTGAAGCTTTCTTT. Protein sequence: CASSRDRGIGEAFF.

This chain uses TRBV29-1 with TRBJ2-1; possible D gene TRBD1, 5 bases. Looked up from germline, CDR1 is SQVTM and CDR2 is ANQGSEA. Trimming removed 8 bases at V and 6 bases at J, with 17 bases between. The CDR3 is 13 amino acids. The CDR3 loop is CSHQGFRPNEQFF. The CDR3 nucleotides read TGCAGCCACCAGGGTTTTCGGCCCAATGAGCAGTTCTTC.

This rearrangement joins TRBV29-1 to TRBJ2-1; D may correspond to TRBD1 or TRBD2 (7 bases each). The CDR3 consists of 14 residues. Trimming took 3 bases from V and 4 from J, leaving 13 bases between them. The germline CDR1 and CDR2 sequences are SQVTM and ANQGSEA. CDR3 loop: CSVDQGGIYNEQFF. The CDR3 coding sequence is TGCAGCGTTGATCAGGGGGGGATTTACAATGAGCAGTTCTTC.

This sequence joins TRBV15 and TRBJ1-5; D is unresolved. This CDR3 region has 13 residues. The germline CDR1 and CDR2 sequences are LNHNV and YYDKDF (reference sequence). With 2 bases removed from V and 3 bases from J, the gap between germline ends came to 5 bases. The CDR3: CATSRPDNQPQHF. CDR3 nucleotides: TGTGCCACCAGCAGACCCGACAATCAGCCCCAGCATTTT.

A remark on this clone: Other DNA sequences in this specimen translate into the identical CDR3. The gene calls are TRBV29-1 and TRBJ1-1; TRBD1 might be the D (6 bases). The V end was cut by 5 bases, the J end by 1 base, with 8 bases between. CDR3 length: 12 amino acids. The germline V gene encodes CDR1 SQVTM and CDR2 ANQGSEA. The CDR3 loop reads CSVSQGNTEAFF. For the CDR3, the DNA is TGCAGCGTTTCACAGGGGAACACTGAAGCTTTCTTT.

This sequence joins TRBV2 and TRBJ2-6; D gene uncertain. Germline V gives CDR1 SNHLY, CDR2 FYNNEI. This CDR3 region has 15 residues. Trimming stripped 1 base from V and 0 bases from J, with 4 bases between. The CDR3 region has the DNA TGTGCCAGCAGTGAAGGGCACTCTGGGGCCAACGTCCTGACTTTC. Its translation is CASSEGHSGANVLTF.

CDR3 sequence (DNA): TGCAGCGTTCGGGGGGCTTCTGAAAAACTGTTTTTT. Protein: CSVRGASEKLFF. The chain carries TRBV29-1 and TRBJ1-4; D is perhaps TRBD1 (6 bases). The ends were cut back, 5 bases at V and 7 bases at J, with 11 bases in the middle. The germline gives CDR1 SQVTM, CDR2 ANQGSEA. The CDR3 spans 12 residues.

This clone occurred a few times. The gene calls are TRBV11-2 and TRBJ2-3; 9 nucleotides agree with TRBD2. Germline CDR1 and CDR2: SGHAT and FQNNGV. The V gene end was trimmed by 5 bases and the J gene end by 4 bases; junction bases not matched to a gene: 10. The CDR3 contains 16 residues. The CDR3 sequence: CASSRLGLAVSDTQYF. The DNA for the CDR3 is TGTGCCAGCAGCCGCCTGGGACTAGCCGTATCAGATACGCAGTATTTT.

The rearrangement links TRBV10-3 to TRBJ2-7; 7 nucleotides line up with TRBD1. The germline CDR1 and CDR2 sequences are ENHRY and SYGVKD. V trimming: 6 bases; J trimming: 1 base; junction bases outside the gene matches: 6. This CDR3 contains 14 residues. The CDR3 DNA sequence: TGTGCCATCAGCTCACAGACAGGGTCCTACGAGCAGTACTTC. As protein: CAISSQTGSYEQYF.

The V call is TRBV20-1, the J call TRBJ2-1; D unresolved. Trimming removed 2 bases from V and 9 bases from J, with 5 bases in between. Germline CDR1 and CDR2: DFQATT and SNEGSKA (reference sequence). This CDR3 is 10 amino acids long. The CDR3 DNA reads as TGCAGTGCTAGAAGGACTGAGCAGTTCTTC. Its protein is CSARRTEQFF.

V and J are TRBV29-1 and TRBJ2-2, with TRBD1 matching 7 bases. From germline, CDR1 is SQVTM and CDR2 ANQGSEA. V dropped 4 bases and J dropped 5; count of bases not matched to a gene: 7. The CDR3 contains 14 residues. The CDR3 reads CSVAPGTATGELFF. The DNA of the CDR3 is TGCAGCGTTGCCCCCGGGACAGCTACCGGGGAGCTGTTTTTT.

DNA for the CDR3: TGCAGCGTTGACGGAGGGTCGGACACTGAAGCTTTCTTT. This sequence encodes CSVDGGSDTEAFF. This rearrangement joins TRBV29-1 to TRBJ1-1; D unclear. The germline CDR1 and CDR2 sequences are SQVTM and ANQGSEA. The ends were cut back, 3 bases at V and 3 bases at J, with 11 bases in the middle. The CDR3 runs to 13 residues. Variable domain in full (rest from reference TRBV29-1 and TRBJ1-1): SAVISQKPSRDICQRGTSLTIQCQVDSQVTMMFWYRQQPGQSLTLIATANQGSEATYESGFVIDKFPISRPNLTFSTLTVSNMSPEDSSIYLCSVDGGSDTEAFFGQGTRLTVV.

The genes are TRBV6-5 and TRBJ1-1, with D maybe TRBD1 (6 bases). Germline V gene data show CDR1 as MNHEY and CDR2 as SVGAGI. Trimming removed 3 bases from V and 4 bases from J, with 15 bases in between. The CDR3 has 15 amino acids. Here the CDR3 reads CASSYHAGAGTEAFF. The CDR3 DNA sequence: TGTGCCAGCAGTTATCATGCGGGGGCTGGCACTGAAGCTTTCTTT.

To note about this clone: This sample includes further DNA sequences coding for the same CDR3. The chain links TRBV30 to TRBJ1-6; 9 positions match TRBD1. Looked up from germline, CDR1 is GTSNPN and CDR2 is SVGIG (reference sequence). V shed 2 bases and J 6 bases; nucleotides not matched to a gene: 2. The CDR3 spans 14 residues. This chain's CDR3 is CAWSLGQGNSPLHF. The CDR3 DNA is TGTGCCTGGAGTTTGGGACAGGGTAATTCACCCCTCCACTTT.

The J gene is TRBJ2-7, the V gene TRBV30; D uncertain. The CDR3 is made up of 14 amino acids. Germline values: CDR1 GTSNPN, CDR2 SVGIG (reference sequence). V was trimmed by 0 bases and J by 1 base, leaving 10 bases between them. The CDR3 region is CAWSVKLLSYEQYF. CDR3 nucleotides: TGTGCCTGGAGTGTAAAACTCCTATCCTACGAGCAGTACTTC.

There are a few counts of this clone. The chain joins TRBV11-2 to TRBJ2-5; D unclear. Trimming cost V 1 base and J 4 bases, with 19 bases left between them. The CDR3 runs 17 residues. In germline, CDR1 is SGHAT, CDR2 FQNNGV. CDR3 DNA: TGTGCCAGCAGCTTAGCCTCGGCAGCAGTTCCGGGAGAGACCCAGTACTTC. This translates into CASSLASAAVPGETQYF.

V gene TRBV5-5 combines with J gene TRBJ2-4; 7 nucleotides match TRBD1. The CDR3 runs 14 residues. V shed 6 bases and J 8 bases; nucleotides not matched to a gene: 11. The germline gives CDR1 SGHKS, CDR2 YYEKEE (reference sequence). CDR3 loop: CASILTGTDDIQYF. Written as DNA, the CDR3 is TGTGCCAGCATCCTAACCGGGACAGATGACATTCAGTACTTC. Full variable domain (outside the CDR3, taken from reference TRBV5-5 and TRBJ2-4): DAGVTQSPTHLIKTRGQQVTLRCSPISGHKSVSWYQQVLGQGPQFIFQYYEKEERGRGNFPDRFSARQFPNYSSELNVNALLLGDSALYLCASILTGTDDIQYFGAGTRLSVL.

This rearrangement joins TRBV1 to TRBJ2-6; the tabulated D call, TRBD2, remains unverified against the DNA. TRBV1 constitutes a pseudogene. The CDR3 loop spans 15 amino acids. The CDR3 loop is CTSSQDRAEGLILTF. In nucleotides, the CDR3 is TGCACCAGCAGCCAAGATAGGGCAGAGGGCCTGATCCTGACTTTC.

The chain combines TRBV5-1 with TRBJ1-1, with D possibly TRBD1 on 6 matching bases. V lost 0 bases, J lost 2 bases, and 11 bases lay in between. CDR1 is SGHRS, CDR2 YFSETQ, per germline. The CDR3 runs 15 residues. CDR3 sequence (DNA): TGCGCCAGCAGCTTGGTTTTGGGGACAAACACTGAAGCTTTCTTT. Its translation is CASSLVLGTNTEAFF.

The chain links TRBV30 to TRBJ1-4; weak D call: TRBD1 (6 bases). Trimming left V 4 bases short and J 8 bases short, with 14 bases between. The CDR3 spans 13 residues. Germline V gene data show CDR1 as GTSNPN and CDR2 as SVGIG (reference sequence). The CDR3 reads CAWKGGLGEKLFF. CDR3 nucleotides: TGTGCCTGGAAGGGGGGACTCGGAGAAAAACTGTTTTTT.